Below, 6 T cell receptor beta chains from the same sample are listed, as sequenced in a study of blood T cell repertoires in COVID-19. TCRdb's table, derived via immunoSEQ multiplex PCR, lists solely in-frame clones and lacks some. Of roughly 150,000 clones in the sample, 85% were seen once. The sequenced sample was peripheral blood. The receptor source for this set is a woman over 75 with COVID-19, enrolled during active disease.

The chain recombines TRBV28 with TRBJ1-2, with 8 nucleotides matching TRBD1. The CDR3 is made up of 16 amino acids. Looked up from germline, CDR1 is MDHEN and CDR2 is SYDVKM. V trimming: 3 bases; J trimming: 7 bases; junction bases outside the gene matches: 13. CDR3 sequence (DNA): TGTGCCAGCAGTTTCTCAGGGACAGGCCTAGGGGGTGGCTACACCTTC. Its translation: CASSFSGTGLGGGYTF.

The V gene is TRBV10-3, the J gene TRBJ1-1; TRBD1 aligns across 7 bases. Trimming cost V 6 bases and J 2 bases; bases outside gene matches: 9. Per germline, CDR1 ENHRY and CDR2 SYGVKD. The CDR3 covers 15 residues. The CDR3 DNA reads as TGTGCCATCAGCAGTAGACAGGGCTTCAACACTGAAGCTTTCTTT. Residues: CAISSRQGFNTEAFF.

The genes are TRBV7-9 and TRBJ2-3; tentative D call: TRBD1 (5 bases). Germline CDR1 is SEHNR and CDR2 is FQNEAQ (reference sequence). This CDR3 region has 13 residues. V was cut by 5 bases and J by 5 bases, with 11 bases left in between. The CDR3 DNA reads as TGTGCCAGCAGCGATAGTCAGGGAGATACGCAGTATTTT. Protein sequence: CASSDSQGDTQYF.

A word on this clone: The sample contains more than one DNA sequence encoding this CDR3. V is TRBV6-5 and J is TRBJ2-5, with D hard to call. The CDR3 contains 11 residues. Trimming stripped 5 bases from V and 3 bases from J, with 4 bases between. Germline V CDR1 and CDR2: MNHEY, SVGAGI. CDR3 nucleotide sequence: TGTGCCAGCAGTCCGGAAGAGACCCAGTACTTC. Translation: CASSPEETQYF.

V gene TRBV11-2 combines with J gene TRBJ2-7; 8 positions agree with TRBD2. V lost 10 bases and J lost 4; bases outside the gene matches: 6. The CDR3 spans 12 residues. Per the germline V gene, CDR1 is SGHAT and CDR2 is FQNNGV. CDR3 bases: TGTGCCACCTCCGGGGGGGGATACGAGCAGTACTTC. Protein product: CATSGGGYEQYF.

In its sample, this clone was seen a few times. The CDR3: CASSPYDRSFSGYTF. The DNA of the CDR3 is TGTGCCAGCAGCCCCTATGACAGGTCGTTTTCTGGCTACACCTTC. This chain links TRBV14 with TRBJ1-2; possible D gene TRBD1, 6 bases. The ends were cut back, 4 bases at V and 7 bases at J, with 19 bases in the middle. Germline V gene data show CDR1 as SGHDN and CDR2 as FVKESK. The CDR3 runs 15 residues.